A selection of T cell receptor beta chains follows, all from one sample in a study of identical twins. MiXCR, run by TCRdb on the 5' RACE reads, gives a single entry per CDR3 protein. In the table there are about 890,000 distinct CDR3 sequences, over 9% of which are singletons. The sample was also linked to a second study, of yellow fever vaccine responses in identical twins.

The sample consisted of PBMCs. These receptors came from a young woman in good health. Each CDR3 is given with its conserved first and last residue. The order of the fields is CDR3 protein, V gene.

CDR3: CASSHYTGAPETQYF
V: TRBV6-2/TRBV6-3

CDR3: CASTMGVWYNEQFF
V: TRBV7-2

CDR3: CASSLEGGQDTQYF
V: TRBV11-2

CDR3: CSARLPSTGFYEQYF
V: TRBV20-1

CDR3: CATSRVPGGNSPLHF
V: TRBV15

CDR3: CASSLGLAGEQFF
V: TRBV5-1

CDR3: CASSLIPEVTTGELFF
V: TRBV7-3

CDR3: CASSTAGSTDTQYF
V: TRBV12-3/TRBV12-4

CDR3: CASSLAFGVTGGVRSPLHF
V: TRBV7-9

CDR3: CASSVVGTSTTEQFF
V: TRBV9

CDR3: CASSLGRGGEQFF
V: TRBV7-8

CDR3: CAISGGRDEKLFF
V: TRBV10-3